Listed below are T cell receptor beta chains from one sample, sequenced in a study of OX40 agonist ivuxolimab in advanced cancers. The data were produced by immunoSEQ multiplex PCR, yet TCRdb's version contains in-frame clones alone and is incomplete. The table records 100,000 or so clones, roughly nine tenths of them present only once. The source was CD4+ or CD8+ T cells sorted from blood, collected in a trial of the OX40 agonist ivuxolimab. Every receptor here comes from an adult with an advanced solid tumor such as melanoma, head and neck, liver or kidney cancer. The CDR3 runs from the conserved cysteine through the conserved F or W. The D gene is left open where the match is weak. Clone size is shown for a subset of rows, as once, few, many or a class of expanded clone.

TRBD1	TRBV5-1	NA	TRBJ1-4	TGCGCCAGCAGCTCGGGACAGGAAAATGAAAAACTGTTTTTT	CASSSGQENEKLFF
NA	TRBV2	NA	TRBJ1-1	TGTGCCTCACAGGGAAGGGTGAACACTGAAGCTTTCTTT	CASQGRVNTEAFF
NA	TRBV28	NA	TRBJ1-5	TGTGCCAGCAGTTGGGGGTTCGAGCAGCCCCAGCATTTT	CASSWGFEQPQHF
NA	TRBV5-5	NA	TRBJ1-1	TGTGCCAGCAGCTTGGTGCAGCCGGCACCTGAAGCTTTCTTT	CASSLVQPAPEAFF
NA	TRBV2	NA	TRBJ1-1	TGTGCCAGCAGGGGGGGGGAGGCCACTGAAGCTTTCTTT	CASRGGEATEAFF
NA	TRBV6-5	NA	TRBJ1-3	TGTGCCAGCAGTTACTCCGGCGGGCCTATGGGATCCACCATATATTTT	CASSYSGGPMGSTIYF
NA	TRBV7-9	few	TRBJ1-1	TGTGCCAGCAGCCCTAACGGCCAGGGGGCTTTCTTT	CASSPNGQGAFF
NA	TRBV6-5	NA	TRBJ2-2	TGTGCCAGCAGAAGTAACACCGGGGAGCTGTTTTTT	CASRSNTGELFF
NA	TRBV19	few	TRBJ1-1	TGTGCCAGTAGCCAACAGGGAAAGACTGAAGCTTTCTTT	CASSQQGKTEAFF
TRBD2	TRBV19	NA	TRBJ2-1	TGTGCCAGTACCCCTGAGGGCACTAGCGGCGAGCAGTTCTTC	CASTPEGTSGEQFF
NA	TRBV19	NA	TRBJ1-2	TGTGCCAGTAGTATAGTGGGGCAGCTGAACTATGGCTACACCTTC	CASSIVGQLNYGYTF
TRBD2	TRBV2	NA	TRBJ2-3	TGTGCCAGCAGTGAGGGGAGGGCGGGGAGCACAGATACGCAGTATTTT	CASSEGRAGSTDTQYF
NA	TRBV9	NA	TRBJ2-2	TGTGCCAGCAGCCCCCCGGACTACGAGAACACCGGGGAGCTGTTTTTT	CASSPPDYENTGELFF
TRBD1	TRBV7-8	NA	TRBJ1-1	TGTGCCAGCAGCCCCAGGGACAGGCGAACGATGAACACTGAAGCTTTCTTT	CASSPRDRRTMNTEAFF
NA	TRBV6-5	NA	TRBJ2-2	TGTGCCAGCAGGAGGGACGGCCCTACCGGGGAGCTGTTTTTT	CASRRDGPTGELFF
NA	TRBV13	NA	TRBJ2-5	TGTGCCAGCAGCCGCTTTGAAGACATTTCGCAAGAGACCCAGTACTTC	CASSRFEDISQETQYF
NA	TRBV11-2	NA	TRBJ1-4	TGTGCCAGCAGCTTCCAGGGCCCAATAGGACTGTTTTTT	CASSFQGPIGLFF
NA	TRBV11-1	NA	TRBJ1-3	TGTGCCAGCAGCTCGTGGACACAACCCTCTGGAAACACCATATATTTT	CASSSWTQPSGNTIYF
NA	TRBV2	few	TRBJ2-7	TGTGCCAGCAGAAGGACACCCTACGAGCAGTACTTC	CASRRTPYEQYF
NA	TRBV19	NA	TRBJ2-1	TGTGCCAGTAGTATGCGGGGAACCTACAATGAGCAGTTCTTC	CASSMRGTYNEQFF
NA	TRBV28	NA	TRBJ1-5	TGTGCCAGCAGTTTATCGTCGGGGGGACAGCCCCAGCATTTT	CASSLSSGGQPQHF
NA	TRBV7-2	NA	TRBJ2-3	TGTGCCAGCAGCTGGAAGGGACCCGCGGATACGCAGTATTTT	CASSWKGPADTQYF
NA	TRBV7-9	NA	TRBJ2-3	TGTGCCAGCAGCCGCGGGTCGGATACGCAGTATTTT	CASSRGSDTQYF
NA	TRBV11-3	NA	TRBJ2-3	TGTGCCAGCAGCTTAGCGGGGGGCACAGATACGCAGTATTTT	CASSLAGGTDTQYF
TRBD2	TRBV12-5	NA	TRBJ2-7	TGTGCTAGTGGCCCGACTAGCGGGAGGGCCATGCAGTACTTC	CASGPTSGRAMQYF
NA	TRBV4-1	once	TRBJ2-5	TGCGCCAGCAGCCTCACTCAGACGTACCAAGAGACCCAGTACTTC	CASSLTQTYQETQYF
TRBD2	TRBV10-1	NA	TRBJ2-2	TGCGCCAGCAGTGAGTGGGTAGCGGGAGGTCACGGGGAGCTGTTTTTT	CASSEWVAGGHGELFF
TRBD2	TRBV4-1	NA	TRBJ2-2	TGCGCCAGCAGCCCGTTTAGCGGGAGGAGCACCGGGGAGCTGTTTTTT	CASSPFSGRSTGELFF
NA	TRBV19	once	TRBJ1-3	TGTGCCAGTCACCTCTACTCTGGAAACACCATATATTTT	CASHLYSGNTIYF
NA	TRBV30	NA	TRBJ2-3	TGTGCCTGGGGACCCGGGATAACAGATACGCAGTATTTT	CAWGPGITDTQYF
TRBD1	TRBV5-1	NA	TRBJ2-5	TGCGCCAGCAGCTTGGGGACAGGGTACCAAGAGACCCAGTACTTC	CASSLGTGYQETQYF
NA	TRBV10-3	NA	TRBJ2-2	TGTGCCATCAGTGAGTCAGGACTCGCTTTGAACACCGGGGAGCTGTTTTTT	CAISESGLALNTGELFF
NA	TRBV7-5	NA	TRBJ1-2	TGTGCCAGAAGCTTAGCAGATTTTTATGGCTACACCTTC	CARSLADFYGYTF
NA	TRBV28	NA	TRBJ2-7	TGTGCCAGCTCCGGGGGAGGGGGGAAGTCCTCCTACGAGCAGTACTTC	CASSGGGGKSSYEQYF
TRBD2	TRBV7-2	NA	TRBJ2-3	TGTGCCAGCAGCCATAGGACTAGCGGATATACGCAGTATTTT	CASSHRTSGYTQYF
NA	TRBV7-5	NA	TRBJ2-1	TGTGCCAGAAGCTACCGGGAGGGATCGATCTTC	CARSYREGSIF
NA	TRBV19	NA	TRBJ1-1	TGTGCCAGTAGTAGAGAGGGGAGCATGAACACTGAAGCTTTCTTT	CASSREGSMNTEAFF
TRBD2	TRBV4-2	NA	TRBJ2-1	TGTGCCAGCAGCCAAGCTAGCGGGAGCGACTACAATGAGCAGTTCTTC	CASSQASGSDYNEQFF
NA	TRBV18	NA	TRBJ2-1	TGTGCCAGCTCACAATTGGATGAGCAGTTCTTC	CASSQLDEQFF
NA	TRBV30	NA	TRBJ1-2	TGTGCCTGGAGTGTACCTTTGGGTTATGGCTACACCTTC	CAWSVPLGYGYTF
NA	TRBV19	NA	TRBJ1-2	TGTGCCAGTAGTATCGGGGGACCCTATGGCTACACCTTC	CASSIGGPYGYTF
NA	TRBV18	NA	TRBJ1-6	TGTGCCAGCTCACCACCGGCCGGGCGGGTTCACAATTCACCCCTCCACTTT	CASSPPAGRVHNSPLHF
NA	TRBV2	NA	TRBJ1-4	TGTGCCAGCAGATCCCGGGAGGGTGAAAAACTGTTTTTT	CASRSREGEKLFF
TRBD2	TRBV19	NA	TRBJ2-3	TGTGCCAGTCAAGACGGGGGACTAGCGGGAGCCGAGAGCACAGATACGCAGTATTTT	CASQDGGLAGAESTDTQYF
NA	TRBV9	NA	TRBJ2-1	TGTGCCAGCAGCGTAGGTGGCAGGGATGAGCAGTTCTTC	CASSVGGRDEQFF
NA	TRBV7-9	NA	TRBJ2-1	TGTGCCAGCAGACGTTTCTACGAGCAGTTCTTC	CASRRFYEQFF
TRBD1	TRBV6-5	NA	TRBJ1-6	TGTGCCAGCAGTTACGACGGGACAGCGAATTCACCCCTCCACTTT	CASSYDGTANSPLHF
NA	TRBV6-5	NA	TRBJ1-2	TGTGCCAGCAGTCGAGGGAATGGCTACACCTTC	CASSRGNGYTF
NA	TRBV4-3	NA	TRBJ2-6	TGCGCCAGCAGCCAAGCAGGAGGGGCCAACGTCCTGACTTTC	CASSQAGGANVLTF
NA	TRBV11-3	NA	TRBJ2-1	TGTGCCAGCAGCTTAGCGGGTAGTGAGCAGTTCTTC	CASSLAGSEQFF
NA	TRBV6-5	NA	TRBJ1-4	TGTGCCAGCACCTACGGGGGGGATCTCGGAAAACTGTTTTTT	CASTYGGDLGKLFF
NA	TRBV20-1	NA	TRBJ2-5	TGCAGTGCGGCTCAAGAGACCCAGTACTTC	CSAAQETQYF
NA	TRBV10-3	NA	TRBJ2-5	TGTGCCATCTCTAAGCCCGGTGCCGAGACCCAGTACTTC	CAISKPGAETQYF
NA	TRBV7-8	NA	TRBJ2-5	TGTGCCAGCAGTCCCCAGGGCGGGGAGACCCAGTACTTC	CASSPQGGETQYF
TRBD1	TRBV10-1	once	TRBJ1-2	TGCGCCAGCAGTGACTCGGACAGGGTAGATGGCTACACCTTC	CASSDSDRVDGYTF
TRBD1	TRBV25-1	NA	TRBJ1-2	TGTGCCAGCATTGGACAGGGGGCGCAGGGCTACACCTTC	CASIGQGAQGYTF
NA	TRBV7-8	NA	TRBJ2-5	TGTGCCAGCAGCTTAGGGGCCACCCAAGAGACCCAGTACTTC	CASSLGATQETQYF